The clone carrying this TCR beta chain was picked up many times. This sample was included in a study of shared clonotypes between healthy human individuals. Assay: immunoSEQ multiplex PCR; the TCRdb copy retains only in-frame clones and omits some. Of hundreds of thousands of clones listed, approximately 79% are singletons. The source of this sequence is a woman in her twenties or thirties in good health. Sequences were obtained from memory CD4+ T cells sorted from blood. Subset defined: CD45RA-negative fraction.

CDR3: CASSYPPRQGTDTQYF. CDR3 DNA sequence: TGTGCCAGCAGTTACCCACCCCGGCAGGGCACAGATACGCAGTATTTT. The rearrangement joins TRBV6-5 to TRBJ2-3, with no clear D. CDR1 MNHEY and CDR2 SVGAGI come from the germline V gene. The length of the CDR3 is 16 residues. V lost 2 bases and J lost 1, with 13 bases in between.